This T cell receptor beta chain appears in the sequencing data of a study of cytomegalovirus exposure and HLA in healthy donors. Study-wide points: It has been reported that TCR beta sequences accurately predicted the HLA-A and HLA-B alleles of most subjects. For presence/absence analyses, sequencing depth was assumed to be roughly uniform across donors.

The CDR3 loop spans 15 amino acids. The V gene's germline CDR1 is SGHTA and CDR2 FQGNSA. V lost 4 bases and J lost 4; bases outside the gene matches: 6. Comment on this clone: The antigen remains undetermined.

The PCR was carried out with 60 Vbeta primers and 13 Jbeta primers. The protocol was immunoSEQ multiplex PCR, while the TCRdb copy is restricted to in-frame clones and leaves out a portion. Here the sample spans about 82,000 clones, around 73% being singletons. V and J are TRBV7-2 and TRBJ1-3; 8 bases agree with TRBD1. The receptor's source is a man aged 50 or older in good health and CMV-seronegative. Sequenced material: PBMCs. The CDR3 here is CASSSGQAQGNTIYF. The DNA of the CDR3 is TGTGCCAGCAGCTCGGGACAGGCCCAGGGAAACACCATATATTTT.